A selection of T cell receptor beta chains follows, all from one sample in a study of blood T cell repertoires in COVID-19. Sequencing was performed with immunoSEQ multiplex PCR; in TCRdb, only in-frame clones are kept and a portion is missing. In the table there are about 210,000 clones, roughly 90% of which are singletons. Sequencing was done on a sample of PBMCs or T cells enriched from blood (not recorded which). The receptor set was obtained from a woman younger than 30 who had recovered from COVID-19. Each CDR3 is given with its conserved first and last residue. The order of the fields is J gene, V gene, CDR3 length, CDR3 protein.

TRBJ2-7 | TRBV6-5 | 14 | CASHETGSREEQYF
TRBJ1-2 | TRBV28 | 15 | CASSLSLTGGYGYTF
TRBJ1-3 | TRBV9 | 13 | CASNPGTGNTIYF
TRBJ2-7 | TRBV18 | 15 | CASSPAGQGKGEQYF
TRBJ2-7 | TRBV6-5 | 15 | CASSPNSGVPYEQYF
TRBJ2-5 | TRBV28 | 14 | CASSRPGGGETQYF
TRBJ1-2 | TRBV6-5 | 15 | CASSYLQTGSYGYTF
TRBJ1-1 | TRBV5-6 | 12 | CASSSVNTEAFF
TRBJ2-6 | TRBV28 | 15 | CASSPVISGANVLTF
TRBJ1-1 | TRBV6-5 | 14 | CASGGPTINTEAFF
TRBJ2-5 | TRBV29-1 | 14 | CSVSQRGGSETQYF
TRBJ1-4 | TRBV28 | 15 | CASSFGQTENEKLFF
TRBJ1-2 | TRBV6-5 | 16 | CASSYSFRQGLAGYTF
TRBJ2-7 | TRBV5-1 | 16 | CASSRPNRGGRVEQYF
TRBJ1-1 | TRBV6-5 | 15 | CASKPGKLLNTEAFF
TRBJ1-1 | TRBV2 | 12 | CASSGVQGGAFF
TRBJ2-5 | TRBV7-7 | 15 | CASSLGGTLQETQYF
TRBJ1-2 | TRBV18 | 15 | CASSPTESHLYGYTF
TRBJ1-1 | TRBV11-2 | 13 | CASSFGGNTEAFF
TRBJ2-1 | TRBV4-2 | 16 | CASSQETGARGSEQFF
TRBJ2-1 | TRBV27 | 14 | CASSLPGSYNEQFF
TRBJ2-4 | TRBV6-1 | 13 | CASSDRLINIQYF
TRBJ1-1 | TRBV28 | 15 | CASSKGGASNTEAFF
TRBJ1-2 | TRBV4-2 | 14 | CASSQAGTGDGYTF
TRBJ1-2 | TRBV6-5 | 16 | CASSYSIATGVGGYTF
TRBJ1-6 | TRBV5-8 | 16 | CASSDRDRGLNSPLHF
TRBJ2-2 | TRBV7-2 | 13 | CASSLLGAGELFF
TRBJ2-7 | TRBV10-2 | 16 | CASSEKLAGVPYEQYF